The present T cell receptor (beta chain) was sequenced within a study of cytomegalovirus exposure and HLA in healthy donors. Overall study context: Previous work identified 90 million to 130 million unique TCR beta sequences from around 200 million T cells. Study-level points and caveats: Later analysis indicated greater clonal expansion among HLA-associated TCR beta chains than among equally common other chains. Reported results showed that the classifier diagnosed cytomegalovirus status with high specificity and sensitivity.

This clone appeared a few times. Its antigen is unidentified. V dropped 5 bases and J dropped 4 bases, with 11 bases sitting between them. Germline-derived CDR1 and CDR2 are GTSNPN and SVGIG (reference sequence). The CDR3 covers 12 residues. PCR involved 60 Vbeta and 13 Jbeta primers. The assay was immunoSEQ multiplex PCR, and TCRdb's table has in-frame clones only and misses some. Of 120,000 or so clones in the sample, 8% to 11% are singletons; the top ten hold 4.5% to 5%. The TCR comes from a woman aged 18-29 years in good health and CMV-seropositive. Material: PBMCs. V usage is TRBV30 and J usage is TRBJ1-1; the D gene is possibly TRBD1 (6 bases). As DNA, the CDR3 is TGTGCCTGGGGACAGTCGGCCACTGAAGCTTTCTTT. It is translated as CAWGQSATEAFF.